This T cell receptor (beta chain) emerged from a study of blood T cell repertoires in COVID-19. Study details: PBMCs, B-cell-depleted T cells, or T cells provided the cDNA or gDNA that made up the material.

This clone was detected only once. Study processing details: The assay estimated nucleated cells by amplifying reference gene primers. Generated by immunoSEQ multiplex PCR, the TCRdb table keeps only in-frame clones and is missing some. V and J calls and clone size are as listed in that table; D and trimming were resolved from the DNA. The repertoire has more than 400,000 clones, 70% to 90% of them found once; the top ten carry 3.2%. The sequencing sample was made of peripheral blood. The origin of this receptor is a human donor in a cohort sampled during active COVID-19.

The CDR3 loop reads CASSEAGQGHTDTQYF. DNA of the CDR3: TGTGCCAGCAGTGAAGCTGGACAGGGACACACAGATACGCAGTATTTT. The chain employs TRBV2 and TRBJ2-3; 8 bases are a match to TRBD1. Trimming took 0 bases from V and 2 from J; bases not matched to a gene: 4. Germline lookup yields CDR1 SNHLY and CDR2 FYNNEI. This CDR3 is built from 16 residues.